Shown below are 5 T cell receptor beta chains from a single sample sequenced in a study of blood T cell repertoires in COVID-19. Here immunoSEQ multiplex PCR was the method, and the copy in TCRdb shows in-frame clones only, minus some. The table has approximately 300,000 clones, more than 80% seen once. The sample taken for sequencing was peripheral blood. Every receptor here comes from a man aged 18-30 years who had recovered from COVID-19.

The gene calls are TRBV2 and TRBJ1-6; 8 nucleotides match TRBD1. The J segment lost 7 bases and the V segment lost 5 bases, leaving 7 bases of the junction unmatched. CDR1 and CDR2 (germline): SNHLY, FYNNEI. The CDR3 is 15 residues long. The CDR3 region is CASSNPGDRNSPLHF. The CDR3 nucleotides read TGTGCCAGCAGTAATCCCGGGGACAGGAATTCACCCCTCCACTTT.

DNA for the CDR3: TGTGCCATCAGTGTAGACAGGGGAGGGAACACTGAAGCTTTCTTT. It is translated as CAISVDRGGNTEAFF. The rearrangement links TRBV10-3 to TRBJ1-1; TRBD1 matches at 8 bases. CDR1 is ENHRY and CDR2 is SYGVKD in the germline V gene. V lost 4 bases and J lost 1; bases outside the gene matches: 5. CDR3 length: 15 residues.

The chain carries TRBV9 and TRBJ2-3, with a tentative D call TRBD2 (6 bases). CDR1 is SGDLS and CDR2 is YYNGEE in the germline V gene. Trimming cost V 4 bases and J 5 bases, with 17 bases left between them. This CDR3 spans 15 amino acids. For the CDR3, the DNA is TGTGCCAGCAGCCCCAAGGGGAGGATCGGAGATACGCAGTATTTT. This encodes CASSPKGRIGDTQYF.

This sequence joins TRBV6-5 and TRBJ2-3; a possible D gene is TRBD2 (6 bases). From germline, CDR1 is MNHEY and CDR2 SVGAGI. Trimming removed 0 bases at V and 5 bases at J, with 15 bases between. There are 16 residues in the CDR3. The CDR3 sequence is CASSYSSGSVVDTQYF. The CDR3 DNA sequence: TGTGCCAGCAGTTACTCATCCGGGAGTGTTGTAGATACGCAGTATTTT.

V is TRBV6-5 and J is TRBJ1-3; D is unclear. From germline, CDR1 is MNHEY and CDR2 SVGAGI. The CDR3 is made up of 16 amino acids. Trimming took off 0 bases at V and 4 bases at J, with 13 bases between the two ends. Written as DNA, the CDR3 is TGTGCCAGCAGTTACTCTACCTTGGGCGCAGGAAACACCATATATTTT. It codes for CASSYSTLGAGNTIYF.